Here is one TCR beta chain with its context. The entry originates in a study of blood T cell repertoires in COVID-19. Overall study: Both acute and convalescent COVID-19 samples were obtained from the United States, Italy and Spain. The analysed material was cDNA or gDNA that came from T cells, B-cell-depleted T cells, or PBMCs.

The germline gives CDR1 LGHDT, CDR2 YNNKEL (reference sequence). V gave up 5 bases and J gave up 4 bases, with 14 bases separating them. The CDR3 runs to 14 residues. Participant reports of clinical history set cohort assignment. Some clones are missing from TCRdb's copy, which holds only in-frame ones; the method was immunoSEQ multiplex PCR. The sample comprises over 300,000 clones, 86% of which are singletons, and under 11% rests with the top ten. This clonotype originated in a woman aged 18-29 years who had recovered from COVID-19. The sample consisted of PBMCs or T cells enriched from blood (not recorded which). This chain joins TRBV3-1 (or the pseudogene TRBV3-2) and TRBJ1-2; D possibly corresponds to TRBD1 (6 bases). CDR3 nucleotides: TGTGCCAGCAGCTATGCACGAGGGGGCTATGGCTACACCTTC. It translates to CASSYARGGYGYTF.